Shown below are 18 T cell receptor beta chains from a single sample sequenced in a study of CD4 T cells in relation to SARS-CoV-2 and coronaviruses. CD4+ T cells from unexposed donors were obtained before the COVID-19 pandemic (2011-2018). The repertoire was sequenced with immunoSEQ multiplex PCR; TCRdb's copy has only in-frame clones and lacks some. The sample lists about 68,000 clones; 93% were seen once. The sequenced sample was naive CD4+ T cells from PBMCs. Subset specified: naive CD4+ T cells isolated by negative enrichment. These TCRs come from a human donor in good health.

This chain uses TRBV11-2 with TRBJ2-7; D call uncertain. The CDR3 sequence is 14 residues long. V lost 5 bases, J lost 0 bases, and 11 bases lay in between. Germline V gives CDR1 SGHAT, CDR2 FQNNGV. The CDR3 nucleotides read TGTGCCAGCAGCGTAAACGGTATCTCCTACGAGCAGTACTTC. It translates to CASSVNGISYEQYF.

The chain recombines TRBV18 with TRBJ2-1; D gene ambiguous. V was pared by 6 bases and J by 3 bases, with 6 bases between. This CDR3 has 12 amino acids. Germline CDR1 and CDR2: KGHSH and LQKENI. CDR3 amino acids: CASSLDYNEQFF. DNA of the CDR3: TGTGCCAGCTCCCTGGACTACAATGAGCAGTTCTTC.

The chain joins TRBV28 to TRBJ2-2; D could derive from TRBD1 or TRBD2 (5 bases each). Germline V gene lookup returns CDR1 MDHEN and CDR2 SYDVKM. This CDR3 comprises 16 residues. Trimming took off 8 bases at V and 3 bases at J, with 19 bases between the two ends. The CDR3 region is CASFSGGTDYTGELFF. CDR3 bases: TGTGCCAGCTTCTCAGGTGGGACCGATTACACCGGGGAGCTGTTTTTT. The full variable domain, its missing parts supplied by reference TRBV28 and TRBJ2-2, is DVKVTQSSRYLVKRTGEKVFLECVQDMDHENMFWYRQDPGLGLRLIYFSYDVKMKEKGDIPEGYSVSREKKERFSLILESASTNQTSMYLCASFSGGTDYTGELFFGEGSRLTVL.

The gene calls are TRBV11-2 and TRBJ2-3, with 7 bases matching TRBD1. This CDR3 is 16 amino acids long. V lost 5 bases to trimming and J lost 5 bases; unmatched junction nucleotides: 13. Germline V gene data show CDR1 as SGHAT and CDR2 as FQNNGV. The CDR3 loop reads CASSRTRRGRGDTQYF. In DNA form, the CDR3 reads TGTGCCAGCAGCAGGACCCGAAGGGGGCGTGGAGATACGCAGTATTTT.

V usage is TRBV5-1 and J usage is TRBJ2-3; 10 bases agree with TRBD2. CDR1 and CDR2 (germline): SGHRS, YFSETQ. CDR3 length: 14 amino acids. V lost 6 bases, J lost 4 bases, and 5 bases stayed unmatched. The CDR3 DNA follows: TGCGCCAGCACCCCTAGCGGGAGCCCAGATACGCAGTATTTT. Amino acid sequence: CASTPSGSPDTQYF.

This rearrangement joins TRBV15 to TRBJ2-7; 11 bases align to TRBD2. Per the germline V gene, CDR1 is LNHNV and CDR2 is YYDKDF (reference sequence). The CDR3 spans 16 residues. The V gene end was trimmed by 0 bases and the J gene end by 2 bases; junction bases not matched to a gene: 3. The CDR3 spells CATSREETSGTYEQYF. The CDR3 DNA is TGTGCCACCAGCAGAGAGGAGACTAGCGGGACCTACGAGCAGTACTTC.

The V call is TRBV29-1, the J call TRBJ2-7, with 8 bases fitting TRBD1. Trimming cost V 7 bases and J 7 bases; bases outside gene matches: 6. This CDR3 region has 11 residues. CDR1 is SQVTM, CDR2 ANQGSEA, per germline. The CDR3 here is CSGTRDREQYF. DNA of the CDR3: TGCAGCGGGACGCGGGACAGGGAGCAGTACTTC.

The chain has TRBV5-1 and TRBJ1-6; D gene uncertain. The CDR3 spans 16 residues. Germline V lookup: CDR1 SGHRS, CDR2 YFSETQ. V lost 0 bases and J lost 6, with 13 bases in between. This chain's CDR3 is CASSLAIRSTNSPLHF. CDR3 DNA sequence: TGCGCCAGCAGCTTGGCCATAAGGAGTACTAATTCACCCCTCCACTTT.

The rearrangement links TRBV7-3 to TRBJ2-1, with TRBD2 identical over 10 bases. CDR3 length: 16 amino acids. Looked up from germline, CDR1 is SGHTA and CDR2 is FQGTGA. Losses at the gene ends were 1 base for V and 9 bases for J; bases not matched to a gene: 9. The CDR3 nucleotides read TGTGCCAGCAGCTTAAGGGTTCTAGCGGGAGATACTGAGCAGTTCTTC. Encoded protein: CASSLRVLAGDTEQFF.

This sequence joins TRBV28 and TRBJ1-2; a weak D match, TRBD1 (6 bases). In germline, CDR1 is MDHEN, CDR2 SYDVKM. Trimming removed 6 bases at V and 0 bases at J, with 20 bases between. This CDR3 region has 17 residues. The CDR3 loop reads CASRLPQQGPANYGYTF. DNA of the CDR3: TGTGCCAGCAGGCTACCCCAGCAGGGGCCCGCTAACTATGGCTACACCTTC.

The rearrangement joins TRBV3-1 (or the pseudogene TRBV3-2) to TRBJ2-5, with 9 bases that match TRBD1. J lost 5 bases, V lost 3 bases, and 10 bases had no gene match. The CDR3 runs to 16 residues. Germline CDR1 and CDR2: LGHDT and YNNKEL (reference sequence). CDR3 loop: CASSHLLGQGHETQYF. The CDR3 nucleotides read TGTGCCAGCAGCCACCTGCTGGGACAGGGTCACGAGACCCAGTACTTC.

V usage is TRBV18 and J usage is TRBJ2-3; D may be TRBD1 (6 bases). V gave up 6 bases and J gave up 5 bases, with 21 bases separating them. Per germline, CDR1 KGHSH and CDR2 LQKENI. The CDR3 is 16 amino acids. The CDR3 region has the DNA TGTGCCAGCTCCCAGGACAGCCTCTTATTAGGAGATACGCAGTATTTT. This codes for CASSQDSLLLGDTQYF. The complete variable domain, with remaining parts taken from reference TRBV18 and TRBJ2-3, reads NAGVMQNPRHLVRRRGQEARLRCSPMKGHSHVYWYRQLPEEGLKFMVYLQKENIIDESGMPKERFSAEFPKEGPSILRIQQVVRGDSAAYFCASSQDSLLLGDTQYFGPGTRLTVL.

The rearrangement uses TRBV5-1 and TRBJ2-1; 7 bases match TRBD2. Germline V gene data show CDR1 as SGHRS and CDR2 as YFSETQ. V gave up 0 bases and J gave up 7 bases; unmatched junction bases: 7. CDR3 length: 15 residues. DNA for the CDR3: TGCGCCAGCAGCTTGGGAAGCGGGATAACGAATGAGCAGTTCTTC. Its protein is CASSLGSGITNEQFF. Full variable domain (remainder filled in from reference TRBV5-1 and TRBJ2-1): KAGVTQTPRYLIKTRGQQVTLSCSPISGHRSVSWYQQTPGQGLQFLFEYFSETQRNKGNFPGRFSGRQFSNSRSEMNVSTLELGDSALYLCASSLGSGITNEQFFGPGTRLTVL.

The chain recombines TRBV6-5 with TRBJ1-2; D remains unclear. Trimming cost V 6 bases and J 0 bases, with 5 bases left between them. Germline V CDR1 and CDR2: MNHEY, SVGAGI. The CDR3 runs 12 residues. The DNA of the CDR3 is TGTGCCAGCAGCAGAGCTAACTATGGCTACACCTTC. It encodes CASSRANYGYTF.

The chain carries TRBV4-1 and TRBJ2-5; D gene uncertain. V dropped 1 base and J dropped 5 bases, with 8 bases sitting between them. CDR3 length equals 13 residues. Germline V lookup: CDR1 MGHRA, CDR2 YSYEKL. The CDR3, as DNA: TGCGCCAGCAGCCAAGTCCTTACGGAGACCCAGTACTTC. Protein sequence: CASSQVLTETQYF.

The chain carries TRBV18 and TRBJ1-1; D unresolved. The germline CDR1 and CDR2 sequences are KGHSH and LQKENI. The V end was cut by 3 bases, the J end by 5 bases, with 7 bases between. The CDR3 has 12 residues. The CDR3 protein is CASSPEGTEAFF. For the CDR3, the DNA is TGTGCCAGCTCACCTGAAGGGACTGAAGCTTTCTTT.

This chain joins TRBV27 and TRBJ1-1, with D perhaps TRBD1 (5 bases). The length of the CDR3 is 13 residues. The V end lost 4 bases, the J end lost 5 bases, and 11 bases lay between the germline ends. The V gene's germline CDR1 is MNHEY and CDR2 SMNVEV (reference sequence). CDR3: CASSSGGRTEAFF. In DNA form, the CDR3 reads TGTGCCAGCAGTTCGGGGGGTCGGACTGAAGCTTTCTTT.

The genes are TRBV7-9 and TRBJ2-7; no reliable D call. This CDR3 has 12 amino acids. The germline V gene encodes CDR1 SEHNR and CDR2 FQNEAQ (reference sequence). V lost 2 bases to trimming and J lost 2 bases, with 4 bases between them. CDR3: CASSLTAYEQYF. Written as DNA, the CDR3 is TGTGCCAGCAGCTTAACAGCCTACGAGCAGTACTTC.